Listed below are T cell receptor beta chains from one sample, sequenced in a study of shared clonotypes between healthy human individuals. Data came from immunoSEQ multiplex PCR; TCRdb stores just in-frame clones and leaves some out. The profile shows more than 2 million clones, over 85% of them singletons. The specimen sequenced was naive CD8+ T cells sorted from blood. The receptor set was obtained from a young man in good health. Both conserved end residues are part of each CDR3. A D gene is named only where the DNA matches it firmly.

TRBV7-3	TRBJ1-3	NA	TGTGCCAGCAGCTTAAACAGGGCTTCCCTCTCTGGAAACACCATATATTTT	CASSLNRASLSGNTIYF
TRBV29-1	TRBJ2-1	NA	TGCAGCGTTCAGGAGGGTAGCGCCTACAATGAGCAGTTCTTC	CSVQEGSAYNEQFF
TRBV11-2	TRBJ1-5	NA	TGTGCCAGCAGCTTATCGCAGGGCCAGCCCCAGCATTTT	CASSLSQGQPQHF
TRBV29-1	TRBJ2-6	NA	TGCAGCGTTCTAACTATCCCCGGGGACTCTGGGGCCAACGTCCTGACTTTC	CSVLTIPGDSGANVLTF
TRBV27	TRBJ1-6	NA	TGTGCCAGCAGTTTATCCTTTTATAATTCACCCCTCCACTTT	CASSLSFYNSPLHF
TRBV5-1	TRBJ2-3	TRBD2	TGCGCCAGCAGCATACGGACTAGCGGGAGCTGGGATACGCAGTATTTT	CASSIRTSGSWDTQYF
TRBV7-9	TRBJ1-1	NA	TGTGCCAGCAGCTTATTAATTTTAGGGACCACTGAAGCTTTCTTT	CASSLLILGTTEAFF
TRBV6-5	TRBJ2-2	NA	TGTGCCAGCACCAACACCGTGGGCGGGGAGCTGTTTTTT	CASTNTVGGELFF
TRBV4-1	TRBJ1-3	TRBD1	TGCGCCAGCAGCTTGGGACAGGGAAACACCATATATTTT	CASSLGQGNTIYF
TRBV5-1	TRBJ2-7	NA	TGCGCCAGCAGCTCCGACAGAGCCTACGAGCAGTACTTC	CASSSDRAYEQYF
TRBV27	TRBJ2-7	NA	TGTGCCAGCAGGGAGGGTTACGAGCAGTACTTC	CASREGYEQYF
TRBV4-1	TRBJ2-7	NA	TGCGCCAGCAGCCAAGGGGACGGTTACGAGCAGTACTTC	CASSQGDGYEQYF
TRBV27	TRBJ2-7	TRBD1	TGTGCCAGCAGCCCTTACCAGGGGGACGAGCAGTACTTC	CASSPYQGDEQYF
TRBV7-9	TRBJ1-1	NA	TGTGCCAGCAAAAAAGGTCCCTGGACTGAAGCTTTCTTT	CASKKGPWTEAFF
TRBV4-1	TRBJ2-1	NA	TGCGCCAGCAGCCAAGGGGATTCCTACAATGAGCAGTTCTTC	CASSQGDSYNEQFF
TRBV6-5	TRBJ2-1	TRBD1	TGTGCCAGCAGTTACGGGACAGGGCTCAATGAGCAGTTCTTC	CASSYGTGLNEQFF